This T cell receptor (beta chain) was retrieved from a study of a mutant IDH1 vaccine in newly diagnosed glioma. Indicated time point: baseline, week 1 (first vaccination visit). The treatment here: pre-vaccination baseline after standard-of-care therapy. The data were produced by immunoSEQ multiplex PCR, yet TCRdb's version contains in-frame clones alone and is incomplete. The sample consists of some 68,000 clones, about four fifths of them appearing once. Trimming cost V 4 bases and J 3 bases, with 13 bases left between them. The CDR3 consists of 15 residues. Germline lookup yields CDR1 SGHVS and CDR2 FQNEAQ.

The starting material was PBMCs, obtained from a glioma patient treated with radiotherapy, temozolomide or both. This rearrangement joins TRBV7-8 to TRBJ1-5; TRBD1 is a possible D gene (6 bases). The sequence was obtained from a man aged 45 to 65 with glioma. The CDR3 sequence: CASSSEGQVNQPQHF. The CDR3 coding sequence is TGTGCCAGCAGCTCCGAGGGACAAGTCAATCAGCCCCAGCATTTT.